This T cell receptor (beta chain) was sequenced in a study of beta chain features in type 1 diabetes. This CDR3 contains 14 residues. Trimming removed 0 bases at V and 6 bases at J, with 13 bases between. Germline V gene sequence: CDR1 SGDLS, CDR2 YYNGEE. Sequencing targeted expressed TCRB transcripts, as all isolated RNA had been reverse transcribed. Assay used: immunoSEQ multiplex PCR; TCRdb lists only in-frame clones, some missing. Found here are 350,000 to 450,000 clones, about 14% of them singletons; the top ten hold roughly 0.036%. Notes on the study in general: TCRB CDR3s were moderately but significantly shorter in Type 1 diabetes patients in all four CD4+ subsets.

This clone has just a few counts. Its target is not known. What was sequenced was naive CD4+ T cells from blood. This receptor was obtained from a man under 40 in good health. The rearrangement links TRBV9 to TRBJ2-7; D might be TRBD2 (6 bases). The CDR3: CASSVGMGGAEQYF. For the CDR3, the DNA is TGTGCCAGCAGCGTAGGAATGGGGGGAGCCGAGCAGTACTTC.